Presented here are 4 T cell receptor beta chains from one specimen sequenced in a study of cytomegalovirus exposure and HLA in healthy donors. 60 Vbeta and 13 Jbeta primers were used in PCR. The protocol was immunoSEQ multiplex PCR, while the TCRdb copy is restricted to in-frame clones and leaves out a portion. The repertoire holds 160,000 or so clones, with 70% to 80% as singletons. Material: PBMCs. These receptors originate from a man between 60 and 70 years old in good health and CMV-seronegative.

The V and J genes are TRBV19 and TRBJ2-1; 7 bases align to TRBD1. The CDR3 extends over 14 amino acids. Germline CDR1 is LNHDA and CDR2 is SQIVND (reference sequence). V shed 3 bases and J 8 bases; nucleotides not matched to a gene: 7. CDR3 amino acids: CASSMVAGGHEQFF. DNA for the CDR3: TGTGCCAGTAGTATGGTGGCAGGGGGACATGAGCAGTTCTTC.

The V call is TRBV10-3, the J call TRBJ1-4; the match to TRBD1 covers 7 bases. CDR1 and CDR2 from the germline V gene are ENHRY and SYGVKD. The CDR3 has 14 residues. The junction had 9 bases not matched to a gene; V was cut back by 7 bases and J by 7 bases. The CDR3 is CAIKSQGSSEKLFF. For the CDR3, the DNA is TGTGCCATCAAATCACAGGGGTCTAGTGAAAAACTGTTTTTT.

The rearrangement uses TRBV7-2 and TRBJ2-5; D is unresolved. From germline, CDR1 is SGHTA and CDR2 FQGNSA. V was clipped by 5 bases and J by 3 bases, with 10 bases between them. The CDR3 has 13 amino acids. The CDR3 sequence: CASSPVVKETQYF. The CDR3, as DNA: TGTGCCAGCAGCCCCGTAGTGAAAGAGACCCAGTACTTC. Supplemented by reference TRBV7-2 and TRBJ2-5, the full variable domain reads GAGVSQSPSNKVTEKGKDVELRCDPISGHTALYWYRQSLGQGLEFLIYFQGNSAPDKSGLPSDRFSAERTGGSVSTLTIQRTQQEDSAVYLCASSPVVKETQYFGPGTRLLVL.

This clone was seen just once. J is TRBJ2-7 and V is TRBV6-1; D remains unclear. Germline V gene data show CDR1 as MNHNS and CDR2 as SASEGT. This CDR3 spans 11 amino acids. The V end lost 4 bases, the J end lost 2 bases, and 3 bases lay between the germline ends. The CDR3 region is CASSVTYEQYF. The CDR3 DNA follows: TGTGCCAGCAGTGTTACCTACGAGCAGTACTTC.